Below are 32 T cell receptor beta chains sequenced from a single sample in a study of shared clonotypes between healthy human individuals. TCRdb keeps only in-frame clones here, not all; method: immunoSEQ multiplex PCR. Here the sample spans 450,000 to 500,000 clones, approximately 78% being singletons. Sample: PBMCs. These receptors were taken from a woman in her 40s in good health. Some clones in this sample may be carry-over from other donors' samples.

V gene TRBV7-9 combines with J gene TRBJ1-1, with D hard to call. The CDR3 covers 16 residues. Trimming cost V 1 base and J 0 bases, with 12 bases left between them. Germline CDR1 and CDR2: SEHNR and FQNEAQ (reference sequence). CDR3: CASSLGAALMNTEAFF. CDR3 nucleotide sequence: TGTGCCAGCAGCTTAGGTGCAGCCCTTATGAACACTGAAGCTTTCTTT.

The chain employs TRBV28 and TRBJ2-7; 8 bases fit TRBD1. Germline V gene sequence: CDR1 MDHEN, CDR2 SYDVKM. The CDR3 extends over 14 amino acids. V shed 6 bases and J 3 bases; nucleotides not matched to a gene: 7. The CDR3 protein is CASRGPDRDYEQYF. The CDR3 region has the DNA TGTGCCAGCAGGGGTCCGGACAGGGACTACGAGCAGTACTTC.

This sequence joins TRBV28 and TRBJ2-1, with 9 bases lining up with TRBD2. After removal of 6 bases from V and 0 bases from J, the junction contained 6 bases not matched to a gene. The CDR3 runs 16 residues. Germline V gene data show CDR1 as MDHEN and CDR2 as SYDVKM. The CDR3 spells CASSPTSGSSYNEQFF. In nucleotides, the CDR3 is TGTGCCAGCAGCCCGACTAGCGGCAGCTCCTACAATGAGCAGTTCTTC.

The CDR3 nucleotides are TGTGCCAGCAGTAAAGGACAGGGGGCGGATACGCAGTATTTT. Residues: CASSKGQGADTQYF. The chain joins TRBV6-5 to TRBJ2-3; TRBD1 aligns across 11 bases. CDR1 and CDR2 (germline): MNHEY, SVGAGI. This CDR3 region has 14 residues. The ends lost 5 bases at V and 6 bases at J; junction bases unmatched: 4.

Comments on this clone: The same CDR3 also results from other DNA sequences found in this sample. V is TRBV5-1 and J is TRBJ2-5; 8 nucleotides align to TRBD1. The CDR3 is 14 amino acids. Per the germline V gene, CDR1 is SGHRS and CDR2 is YFSETQ. Trimming removed 4 bases from V and 1 base from J; junction bases left unmatched: 3. The CDR3 here is CASSLGQGQETQYF. In DNA, the CDR3 is TGCGCCAGCAGCCTCGGACAGGGCCAAGAGACCCAGTACTTC.

V and J are TRBV5-6 and TRBJ2-7, with TRBD2 matching over 7 bases. Germline V gene lookup returns CDR1 SGHDT and CDR2 YYEEEE. Trimming removed 5 bases from V and 4 bases from J; junction bases left unmatched: 9. The CDR3 totals 14 residues. The CDR3: CASRKVAGKYEQYF. CDR3 coding DNA: TGTGCCAGCAGAAAGGTAGCGGGCAAGTACGAGCAGTACTTC.

The chain is built from TRBV10-1 and TRBJ2-7; D is unresolved. Germline CDR1 is WNHNN and CDR2 is SYGVQD (reference sequence). This CDR3 is 13 amino acids long. V was clipped by 3 bases and J by 2 bases, with 8 bases between them. CDR3 in amino acids: CASSEVSTYEQYF. CDR3 coding DNA: TGCGCCAGCAGTGAAGTTTCAACCTACGAGCAGTACTTC.

The J gene is TRBJ2-5, the V gene TRBV11-2; 11 positions agree with TRBD2. The end of the DNA aligns better with TRBJ2-7, so the J call may be wrong. Germline V gene sequence: CDR1 SGHAT, CDR2 FQNNGV. CDR3 length: 16 amino acids. This CDR3 is CASSLEGLAGGYEQYF. In DNA form, the CDR3 reads TGTGCCAGCAGCTTAGAGGGTCTAGCGGGAGGTTACGAGCAGTACTTC.

This sequence joins TRBV19 and TRBJ1-5; 10 bases fit TRBD1. V dropped 3 bases and J dropped 6; count of bases not matched to a gene: 5. The CDR3 contains 15 residues. Germline lookup yields CDR1 LNHDA and CDR2 SQIVND (reference sequence). The CDR3 loop reads CASSIATGGFQPQHF. Written as DNA, the CDR3 is TGTGCCAGTAGTATTGCGACAGGGGGCTTTCAGCCCCAGCATTTT.

CDR3 DNA sequence: TGTGCCAGCAGCTTGCGGGAGGATGGCTACAATGAGCAGTTCTTC. Protein: CASSLREDGYNEQFF. V gene TRBV5-4 combines with J gene TRBJ2-1, with 7 bases fitting TRBD2. This CDR3 region has 15 residues. V was pared by 1 base and J by 3 bases, with 4 bases of the junction left unmatched. The germline V gene has CDR1 SGHNT and CDR2 YYREEE (reference sequence).

This clone was recorded many times. This sequence joins TRBV6-4 and TRBJ2-1, with D possibly TRBD1 on 6 matching bases. The CDR3 is 16 amino acids. V was shortened by 0 bases and J by 8 bases, with 17 bases between the two germline ends. Germline CDR1 and CDR2: MRHNA and SNTAGT. The CDR3 DNA is TGTGCCAGCAGTGACTCAGAGGGCAGGGGCTCCGATGAGCAGTTCTTC. This sequence encodes CASSDSEGRGSDEQFF.

V and J are TRBV2 and TRBJ1-5; 7 positions match TRBD1. Germline values: CDR1 SNHLY, CDR2 FYNNEI. The CDR3 runs 14 residues. J was trimmed by 16 bases and V by 4 bases; bases with no gene match: 16. The CDR3 is CASSGDSRRGLRHF. In DNA form, the CDR3 reads TGTGCCAGCAGTGGGGACAGCCGGCGAGGGTTGAGACATTTT. The entire variable domain, with the rest obtained from reference TRBV2 and TRBJ1-5, is as follows: EPEVTQTPSHQVTQMGQEVILRCVPISNHLYFYWYRQILGQKVEFLVSFYNNEISEKSEIFDDQFSVERPDGSNFTLKIRSTKLEDSAMYFCASSGDSRRGLRHFGDGTRLSIL.

V gene TRBV9 combines with J gene TRBJ1-5; D remains unclear. Germline CDR1 and CDR2: SGDLS and YYNGEE. Trimming left V 0 bases short and J 4 bases short, with 8 bases between. The CDR3 spans 14 residues. The CDR3 nucleotides read TGTGCCAGCAGCGTAGCCCCATCAAATCAGCCCCAGCATTTT. Protein: CASSVAPSNQPQHF. The entire variable domain, with the rest obtained from reference TRBV9 and TRBJ1-5, is as follows: DSGVTQTPKHLITATGQRVTLRCSPRSGDLSVYWYQQSLDQGLQFLIQYYNGEERAKGNILERFSAQQFPDLHSELNLSSLELGDSALYFCASSVAPSNQPQHFGDGTRLSIL.

A remark on this clone: The same CDR3 can be traced to other DNA sequences in this sample. J is TRBJ2-3 and V is TRBV29-1; 7 bases align to TRBD2. After removal of 7 bases from V and 0 bases from J, the junction contained 7 bases not matched to a gene. The CDR3 covers 14 residues. Germline CDR1 is SQVTM and CDR2 is ANQGSEA. CDR3 nucleotide sequence: TGCAGCGACGCTAGCGGTACTAGCACAGATACGCAGTATTTT. Amino acid sequence: CSDASGTSTDTQYF.

This clone has a handful of counts. CDR3 bases: TGTGCCTGGAGGCCCTACCTGGACAGGTCCGAGGGGCCCCTCCACTTT. Translating it yields CAWRPYLDRSEGPLHF. The gene calls are TRBV30 and TRBJ1-6; 7 nucleotides agree with TRBD1. Germline values: CDR1 GTSNPN, CDR2 SVGIG (reference sequence). V was clipped by 3 bases and J by 13 bases; unmatched bases: 18. This CDR3 is 16 amino acids long.

This chain joins TRBV29-1 and TRBJ2-1, with 11 bases matching TRBD2. This CDR3 comprises 19 residues. V was pared by 5 bases and J by 4 bases, with 19 bases of the junction left unmatched. Germline V CDR1 and CDR2: SQVTM, ANQGSEA. For the CDR3, the DNA is TGCAGCGTTCTCCCCTCCGAGCTAGCGGGAGGTGGTGGATACAATGAGCAGTTCTTC. Encoded protein: CSVLPSELAGGGGYNEQFF.

This chain joins TRBV6-6 and TRBJ2-5; D is undetermined. The tail of the sequence fits TRBJ2-7 better, so the J call may be wrong. This CDR3 is built from 12 residues. CDR1 is MNHNY, CDR2 SVGAGI, per germline (reference sequence). In DNA, the CDR3 is TGTGCCAGCGGCCCGGGTACCTACGAGCAGTACTTC. Translation: CASGPGTYEQYF.

This chain joins TRBV5-4 and TRBJ2-5; D not resolved. The CDR3 spans 12 residues. Germline V gene lookup returns CDR1 SGHNT and CDR2 YYREEE (reference sequence). V was trimmed by 2 bases and J by 1 base, leaving 3 bases between them. Written as DNA, the CDR3 is TGTGCCAGCAGCTTCCCCCAAGAGACCCAGTACTTC. Amino acid sequence: CASSFPQETQYF.

Points on this clone: Relative to the germline gene, one junction end is altered; a read error may explain this. V is TRBV11-2 and J is TRBJ1-6; the match to TRBD1 covers 10 bases. The CDR3 consists of 14 residues. CDR1 is SGHAT, CDR2 FQNNGV, per germline. Written as DNA, the CDR3 is TGTGCCAGCAGCTTAAGTCAATCCGGGACAGGGGCTACCTTT. This translates into CASSLSQSGTGATF.

Only one count was recorded for this clone. This likely came from a read error, as a far larger clone is one base away. The rearrangement links TRBV2 to TRBJ1-5; tentative D call: TRBD1 (6 bases). The CDR3 runs to 13 residues. Per germline, CDR1 SNHLY and CDR2 FYNNEI. The CDR3 here is CTSGTLSNQPQHF. CDR3 DNA sequence: TGTACCAGCGGGACACTTAGCAATCAGCCCCAGCATTTT.

The V call is TRBV11-2, the J call TRBJ2-1; 9 bases align to TRBD2. Unmatched junction bases numbered 11, after V lost 5 bases and J lost 6 bases. The CDR3 consists of 16 residues. Germline CDR1 reads SGHAT; CDR2 reads FQNNGV. CDR3 bases: TGTGCCAGCAGCCAATGGGGCGGGACTAGCATCAATGAGCAGTTCTTC. It is translated as CASSQWGGTSINEQFF. Supplemented by reference TRBV11-2 and TRBJ2-1, the full variable domain reads EAGVAQSPRYKIIEKRQSVAFWCNPISGHATLYWYQQILGQGPKLLIQFQNNGVVDDSQLPKDRFSAERLKGVDSTLKIQPAKLEDSAVYLCASSQWGGTSINEQFFGPGTRLTVL.

This clone came up a few times. This rearrangement joins TRBV5-6 to TRBJ1-5; tentative D call: TRBD1 (5 bases). Trimming pared 3 bases from V and 0 bases from J, leaving 10 bases between. Germline V gene data show CDR1 as SGHDT and CDR2 as YYEEEE. The CDR3 loop spans 15 amino acids. In nucleotides, the CDR3 is TGTGCCAGCAGCTCTTGGGGCATTAGCAATCAGCCCCAGCATTTT. Protein sequence: CASSSWGISNQPQHF.

This sequence joins TRBV19 and TRBJ1-5; 8 positions agree with TRBD1. This CDR3 comprises 15 residues. Germline CDR1 LNHDA, CDR2 SQIVND (reference sequence). The ends lost 2 bases at V and 7 bases at J; junction bases unmatched: 7. Written as DNA, the CDR3 is TGTGCCAGTAGTATAACACAGGGGGATCTCCAGCCCCAGCATTTT. It is translated as CASSITQGDLQPQHF.

V and J are TRBV7-8 and TRBJ2-5; D remains unclear. This CDR3 region has 14 residues. The germline V and J ends were trimmed by 5 bases and 5 bases, with 15 bases remaining between them. The germline gives CDR1 SGHVS, CDR2 FQNEAQ. CDR3 region: CASSPFAGRETQYF. In DNA form, the CDR3 reads TGTGCCAGCAGCCCGTTCGCCGGCAGGGAGACCCAGTACTTC.

This clone was recorded only once. The V gene is TRBV7-7, the J gene TRBJ1-4, with D uncertain. Germline values: CDR1 SSHAT, CDR2 FNYEAQ (reference sequence). The CDR3 sequence is 14 residues long. The CDR3 nucleotides read TGTGCTAGAGCGGAGGACGCAAATAATGAAAAACTGTTTTTT. Its translation is CARAEDANNEKLFF.

The chain employs TRBV6-6 and TRBJ1-5; tentatively, D is TRBD1 (6 bases). CDR1 MNHNY and CDR2 SVGAGI come from the germline V gene (reference sequence). Trimming cost V 6 bases and J 0 bases, with 12 bases left between them. This CDR3 has 15 residues. CDR3 in DNA: TGTGCCAGCAGCACACCAGGGGCTAGCAATCAGCCCCAGCATTTT. Translated, it gives CASSTPGASNQPQHF.

This clone was found once. This chain links TRBV2 with TRBJ2-7; no clear D gene. Germline CDR1 and CDR2: SNHLY and FYNNEI. This CDR3 contains 14 residues. The V end was cut by 3 bases, the J end by 2 bases, with 11 bases between. The CDR3 region has the DNA TGTGCCAGCAGTGAGGCAGGCGGCCCCTACGAGCAGTACTTC. This translates into CASSEAGGPYEQYF.

The rearrangement joins TRBV7-9 to TRBJ2-7, with a tentative D call TRBD1 (6 bases). Trimming pared 2 bases from V and 2 bases from J, leaving 19 bases between. CDR1 is SEHNR and CDR2 is FQNEAQ in the germline V gene (reference sequence). The CDR3 extends over 17 amino acids. The CDR3 protein is CASSLPKTGTLTYEQYF. The CDR3 coding sequence is TGTGCCAGCAGCTTACCAAAAACCGGGACACTCACCTACGAGCAGTACTTC.

This clone was found a few times. Other DNA sequences within the sample encode an identical CDR3. The chain is built from TRBV2 and TRBJ2-1; tentatively, D is TRBD2 (5 bases). Trimming shortened V by 4 bases and J by 1 base, and 5 bases separated the two germline ends. Germline V gene data show CDR1 as SNHLY and CDR2 as FYNNEI. The CDR3 sequence is 13 residues long. The CDR3 nucleotides are TGTGCCAGCAGTGGCGGGTCCTACAATGAGCAGTTCTTC. This encodes CASSGGSYNEQFF.

There are a few counts of this clone. This may be a read error, as it is one base from a much larger clone. This rearrangement joins TRBV6-1 to TRBJ1-1, with D unresolved. Trimming pared 5 bases from V and 1 base from J, leaving 5 bases between. The germline gives CDR1 MNHNS, CDR2 SASEGT. CDR3 length: 12 amino acids. Written as DNA, the CDR3 is TGTGCCAGCAGTTCCCAGAACACTGAAGCTTTCTTT. Amino acid sequence: CASSSQNTEAFF.

The chain couples TRBV28 to TRBJ2-1; D might be TRBD2 (5 bases). The germline V gene has CDR1 MDHEN and CDR2 SYDVKM. The V gene lost 10 bases and the J gene lost 3 bases, with 16 bases spanning the gap. This CDR3 comprises 14 residues. CDR3: CATGTLGDYNEQFF. In DNA form, the CDR3 reads TGTGCCACAGGCACCCTCGGGGACTACAATGAGCAGTTCTTC.

The rearrangement links TRBV7-6 to TRBJ2-5; TRBD1 is a possible D gene (5 bases). The germline V gene has CDR1 SGHVS and CDR2 FNYEAQ. The CDR3 totals 13 residues. V lost 6 bases and J lost 3, with 11 bases in between. CDR3 protein: CASSQGREETQYF. In nucleotides, the CDR3 is TGTGCCAGCAGTCAGGGTAGAGAAGAGACCCAGTACTTC.